This TCR beta chain was retrieved from a study of T cells in Graves' hyperthyroidism and ophthalmopathy. This clonotype appeared a few times. The antigen is unknown. No ophthalmopathy progression within 18 months constituted stable Graves' hyperthyroidism. Diagnoses rested on clinical symptoms, serum thyroxine and TRAb, thyroid ultrasound and orbital computed tomography. Notes on the study in general: Most thyroid-expanded clonotypes above 0.001 were also found in blood.

RNA transcripts yielded amplified TCR beta CDR3 regions. A first-round RT-PCR of the TCR CDR3 used the HTBI primer set. Via MiXCR, TCRdb re-called the multiplex PCR reads, giving one row per CDR3 protein. The table records roughly 420,000 distinct CDR3 sequences, roughly an eighth of them present only once. V shed 2 bases and J 9 bases; nucleotides not matched to a gene: 13. Germline CDR1 LNHDA, CDR2 SQIVND (reference sequence). CDR3 size: 16 residues. The receptor was derived from a woman aged 18-29 years with Graves' hyperthyroidism. This chain links TRBV19 with TRBJ1-2, with 9 bases matching TRBD1. Sequenced: blood. The CDR3: CASSITRTGAGESYTF. The CDR3 coding sequence is TGTGCCAGTAGTATAACCCGGACAGGGGCTGGGGAGAGCTACACCTTC.